The next 23 T cell receptor beta chains were all read from a single sample in a study of blood T cell repertoires in COVID-19. The protocol was immunoSEQ multiplex PCR, while the TCRdb copy is restricted to in-frame clones and leaves out a portion. The repertoire has approximately 100,000 clones, about 86% of them found once; the top ten carry about 3.5%. The sequenced material came from peripheral blood. The receptors were sampled from a human donor in a cohort sampled during active COVID-19.

This chain connects TRBV30 to TRBJ1-2, with no clear D. Trimming pared 4 bases from V and 3 bases from J, leaving 9 bases between. Germline-derived CDR1 and CDR2 are GTSNPN and SVGIG (reference sequence). The CDR3 runs to 12 residues. The CDR3, as DNA: TGTGCCTGGACCGGGATTTACTATGGCTACACCTTC. Residues: CAWTGIYYGYTF. The full variable domain, completed using reference TRBV30 and TRBJ1-2, is SQTIHQWPATLVQPVGSPLSLECTVEGTSNPNLYWYRQAAGRGLQLLFYSVGIGQISSEVPQNLSASRPQDRQFILSSKKLLLSDSGFYLCAWTGIYYGYTFGSGTRLTVV.

The chain combines TRBV10-1 with TRBJ2-1; TRBD1 matches at 8 bases. The V gene's germline CDR1 is WNHNN and CDR2 SYGVQD (reference sequence). This CDR3 comprises 15 residues. Trimming took 4 bases from V and 3 from J; bases not matched to a gene: 5. The CDR3 coding sequence is TGCGCCAGCAGTGGCGGTGGGACAGGCTACAATGAGCAGTTCTTC. Protein sequence: CASSGGGTGYNEQFF.

The genes are TRBV19 and TRBJ2-5; D perhaps matches TRBD2 (6 bases). Trimming pared 3 bases from V and 2 bases from J, leaving 13 bases between. The CDR3 runs to 15 residues. Germline V gene sequence: CDR1 LNHDA, CDR2 SQIVND (reference sequence). As DNA, the CDR3 is TGTGCCAGTAGTATCGGCGGGACTCCTCAAGAGACCCAGTACTTC. Translating it yields CASSIGGTPQETQYF.

CDR3 sequence: CASSQRTSPEQYF. The CDR3 nucleotides read TGTGCCAGCAGCCAACGGACTAGCCCCGAGCAGTACTTC. V is TRBV7-6 and J is TRBJ2-7; 8 bases are shared with TRBD2. This CDR3 region has 13 residues. Germline CDR1 SGHVS, CDR2 FNYEAQ. The V gene end was trimmed by 5 bases and the J gene end by 6 bases; junction bases not matched to a gene: 6.

V gene TRBV6-5 combines with J gene TRBJ2-1; 7 nucleotides line up with TRBD1. The CDR3 has 16 residues. Germline-derived CDR1 and CDR2 are MNHEY and SVGAGI. The trim removed 4 bases at V and 4 bases at J, leaving 10 bases unmatched. CDR3 residues: CASSSLTGSLYNEQFF. DNA of the CDR3: TGTGCCAGCAGTTCGTTGACAGGGAGCTTATACAATGAGCAGTTCTTC.

J is TRBJ2-7 and V is TRBV5-1; 9 bases line up with TRBD1. Germline CDR1 reads SGHRS; CDR2 reads YFSETQ. This CDR3 comprises 14 residues. The junction had 4 bases not matched to a gene; V was cut back by 3 bases and J by 3 bases. In nucleotides, the CDR3 is TGCGCCAGCAGCTCTGGGACAGGGAACTACGAGCAGTACTTC. Protein product: CASSSGTGNYEQYF.

The chain links TRBV5-1 to TRBJ2-1, with D possibly matching TRBD1 (5 bases). In germline, CDR1 is SGHRS, CDR2 YFSETQ. Deletions cut 6 bases from V and 6 bases from J, with 19 bases between. The length of the CDR3 is 15 residues. DNA for the CDR3: TGCGCCAGCACCACGGGTGGGCAGGGTGGCAATGAGCAGTTCTTC. Protein sequence: CASTTGGQGGNEQFF.

The J gene is TRBJ2-4, the V gene TRBV18, with D maybe TRBD2 (6 bases). CDR3 length equals 13 residues. V gave up 2 bases and J gave up 5 bases, with 7 bases separating them. CDR1 is KGHSH, CDR2 LQKENI, per germline. CDR3 DNA sequence: TGTGCCAGCTCACCAAGGAGGGAAAACATTCAGTACTTC. The encoded protein is CASSPRRENIQYF.

The rearrangement links TRBV9 to TRBJ1-2; 8 bases fit TRBD1. Germline V CDR1 and CDR2: SGDLS, YYNGEE. The CDR3 totals 15 residues. Germline trimming cut 3 bases from V and 2 bases from J; bases unmatched to any gene: 6. CDR3 sequence reads: CASSATGTGNYGYTF. The CDR3 nucleotides read TGTGCCAGCAGCGCGACCGGGACAGGCAACTATGGCTACACCTTC.

The chain joins TRBV6-5 to TRBJ1-5, with TRBD1 identical over 7 bases. Per germline, CDR1 MNHEY and CDR2 SVGAGI. J lost 8 bases, V lost 7 bases, and 5 bases had no gene match. The CDR3 totals 12 residues. The CDR3 DNA follows: TGTGCCAGCACAGGGGGTTGGGAGCCCCAGCATTTT. Protein: CASTGGWEPQHF.

The chain employs TRBV5-4 and TRBJ1-2, with 8 positions matching TRBD1. With 0 bases clipped from V and 4 bases from J, the junction kept 5 bases outside the gene matches. CDR1 SGHNT and CDR2 YYREEE come from the germline V gene (reference sequence). CDR3 length: 15 amino acids. CDR3 nucleotide sequence: TGTGCCAGCAGCTTGGGAGGGCAGGGGGCCTATGGCTACACCTTC. It codes for CASSLGGQGAYGYTF.

The J gene is TRBJ2-3, the V gene TRBV6-4; 8 nucleotides match TRBD2. J lost 4 bases, V lost 2 bases, and 5 bases had no gene match. Germline CDR1 MRHNA, CDR2 SNTAGT. This CDR3 comprises 15 residues. The CDR3 DNA reads TGTGCCAGCAGTGACGGGCGGGGGGAACCAGATACGCAGTATTTT. This translates into CASSDGRGEPDTQYF.

The CDR3 DNA is TGTGCCAGCAGCTCAGTCTCCTCCGGAAACACCATATATTTT. It translates to CASSSVSSGNTIYF. V gene TRBV11-2 combines with J gene TRBJ1-3; no reliable D call. CDR1 SGHAT and CDR2 FQNNGV come from the germline V gene. This CDR3 comprises 14 residues. The V and J ends lost 4 bases and 4 bases respectively, with 11 bases between them.

This sequence joins TRBV9 and TRBJ1-2, with TRBD1 matching 9 bases. Germline V gene lookup returns CDR1 SGDLS and CDR2 YYNGEE. V lost 6 bases, J lost 3 bases, and 3 bases stayed unmatched. This CDR3 is 13 amino acids long. CDR3 protein: CASKDRGYYGYTF. Here the CDR3 DNA reads TGTGCCAGCAAGGACAGGGGATACTATGGCTACACCTTC.

The chain employs TRBV11-2 and TRBJ1-3; TRBD1 is a possible D gene (5 bases). Germline CDR1 and CDR2: SGHAT and FQNNGV. The CDR3 contains 15 residues. Trimming cost V 4 bases and J 0 bases, with 10 bases left between them. CDR3 sequence reads: CASSSRTSSGNTIYF. For the CDR3, the DNA is TGTGCCAGCAGCTCCCGGACATCCTCTGGAAACACCATATATTTT.

The chain links TRBV14 to TRBJ1-1; D possibly corresponds to TRBD1 (5 bases). Trimming pared 2 bases from V and 0 bases from J, leaving 16 bases between. CDR3 length equals 17 residues. The V gene's germline CDR1 is SGHDN and CDR2 FVKESK. CDR3 DNA sequence: TGTGCCAGCAGCCAAACCGGGACTGCCATTATGAACACTGAAGCTTTCTTT. Its protein product is CASSQTGTAIMNTEAFF. Based on the CDR3 plus reference TRBV14 and TRBJ1-1, the full variable domain is EAGVTQFPSHSVIEKGQTVTLRCDPISGHDNLYWYRRVMGKEIKFLLHFVKESKQDESGMPNNRFLAERTGGTYSTLKVQPAELEDSGVYFCASSQTGTAIMNTEAFFGQGTRLTVV.

The rearrangement joins TRBV5-1 to TRBJ2-1; TRBD2 matches at 7 bases. Germline V CDR1 and CDR2: SGHRS, YFSETQ. This CDR3 has 15 amino acids. V gave up 3 bases and J gave up 5 bases; unmatched junction bases: 8. The CDR3 DNA sequence: TGCGCCAGCAGCTGGGAGGGGCAGGTAAACAATGAGCAGTTCTTC. The encoded protein is CASSWEGQVNNEQFF.

This clone was detected only once. The chain combines TRBV18 with TRBJ2-5, with 8 bases aligning to TRBD2. Germline CDR1 reads KGHSH; CDR2 reads LQKENI. With 6 bases clipped from V and 1 base from J, the junction kept 10 bases outside the gene matches. This CDR3 is 16 amino acids long. CDR3 residues: CASSQTGGNPQETQYF. Written as DNA, the CDR3 is TGTGCCAGCTCCCAAACGGGAGGGAACCCCCAAGAGACCCAGTACTTC.

The gene calls are TRBV6-2 or TRBV6-3 and TRBJ1-2, with D tentatively TRBD1 (5 bases). CDR1 is MNHEY and CDR2 is SVGEGT in the germline V gene. This CDR3 is built from 12 residues. Deletions cut 2 bases from V and 7 bases from J, with 8 bases between. CDR3 loop: CASSYRGFGYTF. Here the CDR3 DNA reads TGTGCCAGCAGTTACAGGGGATTTGGCTACACCTTC.

V and J are TRBV28 and TRBJ1-5; D not certain. This CDR3 contains 18 residues. With 1 base removed from V and 5 bases from J, the gap between germline ends came to 21 bases. CDR1 and CDR2 (germline): MDHEN, SYDVKM. CDR3 region: CASSLSAGLGSLDQPQHF. Here the CDR3 DNA reads TGTGCCAGCAGTTTATCGGCGGGTTTGGGGAGCCTTGATCAGCCCCAGCATTTT.

This chain links TRBV11-2 with TRBJ2-1; 7 positions match TRBD2. V trimming: 2 bases; J trimming: 10 bases; junction bases outside the gene matches: 8. Germline CDR1 and CDR2: SGHAT and FQNNGV. The CDR3 extends over 14 amino acids. The CDR3 loop is CASSLRLAGSEQFF. CDR3 bases: TGTGCCAGCAGCTTAAGACTAGCTGGATCAGAGCAGTTCTTC. Complete variable domain (other parts from reference TRBV11-2 and TRBJ2-1): EAGVAQSPRYKIIEKRQSVAFWCNPISGHATLYWYQQILGQGPKLLIQFQNNGVVDDSQLPKDRFSAERLKGVDSTLKIQPAKLEDSAVYLCASSLRLAGSEQFFGPGTRLTVL.

Only one count was recorded for this clone. This CDR3 is CASSPGQDNSPLHF. The CDR3 DNA follows: TGCGCCAGCAGCCCTGGACAGGATAATTCACCCCTCCACTTT. The chain carries TRBV5-1 and TRBJ1-6, with 7 nucleotides matching TRBD1. V lost 4 bases and J lost 5; bases outside the gene matches: 3. Germline CDR1 reads SGHRS; CDR2 reads YFSETQ. The CDR3 has 14 residues.

The gene calls are TRBV19 and TRBJ2-3; 10 nucleotides agree with TRBD1. The CDR3 totals 17 residues. Trimming cost V 3 bases and J 4 bases; bases outside gene matches: 10. CDR1 is LNHDA and CDR2 is SQIVND in the germline V gene (reference sequence). The CDR3 nucleotides are TGTGCCAGTAGTATTGAGTTGGGACAGGGGTACGCAGATACGCAGTATTTT. It specifies CASSIELGQGYADTQYF.